The entry that follows covers one T cell receptor beta chain sequence. These data come from a study of blood T cell repertoires in COVID-19. Looking at the study overall: The study drew acute and convalescent COVID-19 samples from the United States, Italy and Spain. The analysed material was cDNA or gDNA that came from T cells, B-cell-depleted T cells, or PBMCs.

Trimming took 5 bases from V and 6 from J, leaving 23 bases between them. The CDR3 is made up of 16 amino acids. In germline, CDR1 is SGHTA, CDR2 FQGNSA. It was during active infection that Seattle patients were enrolled and then longitudinally followed. Assay: immunoSEQ multiplex PCR; the TCRdb copy retains only in-frame clones and omits some. The sample has some 220,000 clones, over 75% seen once. The specimen sequenced was peripheral blood. The V call is TRBV7-2, the J call TRBJ2-7, with a weak D call TRBD2 (6 bases). The TCR was taken from a woman aged 70-85 years with COVID-19, enrolled during active disease. Written as DNA, the CDR3 is TGTGCCAGCAGCCCCGGTGGGATAGCGGTGGTAGGCGAGCAGTACTTC. Its translation is CASSPGGIAVVGEQYF.